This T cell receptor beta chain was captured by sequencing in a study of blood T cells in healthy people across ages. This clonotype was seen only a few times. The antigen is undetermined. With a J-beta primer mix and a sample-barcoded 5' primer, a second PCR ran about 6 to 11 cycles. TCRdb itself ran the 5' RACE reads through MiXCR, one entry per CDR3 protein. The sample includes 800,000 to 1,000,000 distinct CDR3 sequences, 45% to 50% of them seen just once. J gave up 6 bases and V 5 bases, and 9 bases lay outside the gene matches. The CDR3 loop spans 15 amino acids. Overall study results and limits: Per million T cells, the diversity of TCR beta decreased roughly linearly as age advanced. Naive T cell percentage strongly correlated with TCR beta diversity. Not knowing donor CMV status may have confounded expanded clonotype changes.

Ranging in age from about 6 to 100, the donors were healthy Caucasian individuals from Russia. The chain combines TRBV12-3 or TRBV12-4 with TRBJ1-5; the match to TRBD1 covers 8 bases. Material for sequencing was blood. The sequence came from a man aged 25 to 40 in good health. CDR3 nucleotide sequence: TGTGCCAGCAGTCACGGACAGGGCGTCAGTCAGCCCCAGCATTTT. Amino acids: CASSHGQGVSQPQHF.